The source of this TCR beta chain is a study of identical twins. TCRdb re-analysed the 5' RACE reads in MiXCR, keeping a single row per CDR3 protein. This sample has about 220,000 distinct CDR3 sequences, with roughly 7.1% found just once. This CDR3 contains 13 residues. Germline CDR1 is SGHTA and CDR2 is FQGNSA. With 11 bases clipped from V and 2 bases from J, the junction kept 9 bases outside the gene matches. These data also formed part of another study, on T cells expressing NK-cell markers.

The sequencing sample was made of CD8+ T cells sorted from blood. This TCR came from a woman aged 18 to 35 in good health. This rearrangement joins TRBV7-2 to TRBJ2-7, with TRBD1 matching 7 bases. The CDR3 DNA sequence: TGTGCCTCCACGACAGGGCCCCCCTACGAGCAGTACTTC. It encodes CASTTGPPYEQYF.